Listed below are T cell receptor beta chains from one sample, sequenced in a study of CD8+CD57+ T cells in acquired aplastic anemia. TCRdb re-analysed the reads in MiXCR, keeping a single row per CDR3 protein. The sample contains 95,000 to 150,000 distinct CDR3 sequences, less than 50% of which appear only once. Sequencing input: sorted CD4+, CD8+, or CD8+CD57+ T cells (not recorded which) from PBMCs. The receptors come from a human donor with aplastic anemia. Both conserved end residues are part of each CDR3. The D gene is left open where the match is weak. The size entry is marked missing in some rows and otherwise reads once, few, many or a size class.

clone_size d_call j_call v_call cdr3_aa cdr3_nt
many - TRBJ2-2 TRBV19 CASSIARGYSGELFF TGTGCCAGTAGTATAGCCAGGGGTTACTCCGGGGAGCTGTTTTTT
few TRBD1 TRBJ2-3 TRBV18 CASSPQGAARDTQYF TGTGCCAGCTCACCACAGGGGGCGGCCCGGGATACGCAGTATTTT
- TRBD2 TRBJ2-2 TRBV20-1 CSASDERGNTGELFF TGCAGTGCTAGCGACGAGCGGGGGAACACCGGGGAGCTGTTTTTT
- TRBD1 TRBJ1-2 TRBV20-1 CSITGGDYGYTF TGCTCGATTACAGGGGGTGACTATGGCTACACCTTC
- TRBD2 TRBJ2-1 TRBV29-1 CSVVTSGGHQFF TGCAGCGTTGTAACTAGCGGGGGTCATCAGTTCTTC
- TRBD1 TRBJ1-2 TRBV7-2 CASSLGGTGKGYTF TGTGCCAGCAGCTTAGGAGGGACAGGGAAGGGCTACACCTTC
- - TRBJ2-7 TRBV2 CASSGVLARTHEQYF TGTGCCAGCAGTGGAGTTCTAGCGAGGACCCACGAGCAGTACTTC
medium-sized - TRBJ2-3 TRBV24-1 CATSDPRTSTDTQYF TGTGCCACCAGTGACCCACGGACTAGCACAGATACGCAGTATTTT
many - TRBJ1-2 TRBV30 CAWGRDREIGYTF TGTGCCTGGGGCCGGGACCGGGAAATTGGCTACACCTTC
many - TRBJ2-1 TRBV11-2 CASSLEAGFSNEQFF TGTGCCAGCAGCTTAGAGGCAGGGTTTTCAAATGAGCAGTTCTTC
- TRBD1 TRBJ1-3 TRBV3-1 CASSQDGVGGIGNTIYF TGTGCCAGCAGCCAAGATGGGGTAGGGGGCATTGGAAACACCATATATTTT
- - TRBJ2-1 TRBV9 CASSGEEIEQFF TGTGCCAGCAGCGGGGAAGAAATTGAGCAGTTCTTC
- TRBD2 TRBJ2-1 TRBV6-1 CASEVHRGGYSYNEQFF TGTGCCAGCGAGGTACACCGGGGGGGATACTCCTACAATGAGCAGTTCTTC
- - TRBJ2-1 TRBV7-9 CASRSDPYNEQFF TGTGCCAGCAGAAGCGACCCGTACAATGAGCAGTTCTTC
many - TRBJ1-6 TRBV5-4 CASSLRGTYNSPLHF TGTGCCAGCAGCCTCAGGGGCACCTATAATTCACCCCTCCACTTT
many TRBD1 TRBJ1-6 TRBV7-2 CASSPDRVGSPLHF TGTGCCAGCAGTCCTGACAGGGTTGGTTCACCCCTCCACTTT
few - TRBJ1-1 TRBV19 CASRQGITMNTEAFF TGTGCCAGTAGACAAGGGATCACTATGAACACTGAAGCTTTCTTT
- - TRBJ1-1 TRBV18 CASSPGLLWATEAFF TGTGCCAGCTCACCTGGACTCTTATGGGCCACTGAAGCTTTCTTT
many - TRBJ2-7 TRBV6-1 CASSRLGEQYF TGTGCCAGCAGTCGACTGGGGGAGCAGTACTTC
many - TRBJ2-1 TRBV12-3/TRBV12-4 CASSLALGSSYNEQFF TGTGCCAGCAGTTTAGCGCTCGGTAGCTCCTACAATGAGCAGTTCTTC
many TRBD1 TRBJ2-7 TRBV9 CASSEGQGTEQYF TGTGCCAGCAGCGAGGGACAGGGGACCGAGCAGTACTTC
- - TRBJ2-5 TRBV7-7 CASSIYRKETQYF TGTGCTAGCAGCATCTACAGGAAAGAGACCCAGTACTTC
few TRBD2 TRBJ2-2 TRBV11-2 CASTTGGAYTGELFF TGTGCCAGCACCACCGGGGGGGCCTACACCGGGGAGCTGTTTTTT
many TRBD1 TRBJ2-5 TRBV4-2 CASSQAVTGGNQETQYF TGTGCCAGCAGCCAAGCCGTGACAGGGGGAAACCAAGAGACCCAGTACTTC
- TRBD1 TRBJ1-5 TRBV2 CASSGDREGNQPQHF TGTGCCAGCAGTGGCGACAGGGAAGGCAATCAGCCCCAGCATTTT
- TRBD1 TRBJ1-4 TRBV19 CASSISWGTGTGVNEKLFF TGTGCCAGTAGTATTTCTTGGGGGACAGGGACAGGGGTTAATGAAAAACTGTTTTTT
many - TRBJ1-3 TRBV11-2 CASRGGPGSGNTIYF TGTGCCAGCAGGGGCGGGCCCGGATCTGGAAACACCATATATTTT
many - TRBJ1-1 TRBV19 CASSFSTFGRNTEAFF TGTGCCAGTAGTTTTTCTACCTTCGGGAGGAACACTGAAGCTTTCTTT
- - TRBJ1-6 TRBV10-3 CASFGGANNSPLHF TGTGCCAGTTTCGGCGGGGCTAATAATTCACCCCTCCACTTT
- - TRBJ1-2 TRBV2 CASRRGAGSYGYTF TGTGCCAGCAGGCGGGGGGCAGGTTCCTATGGCTACACCTTC
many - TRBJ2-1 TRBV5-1 CASQAGTEIYNEQFF TGCGCCAGTCAAGCCGGGACTGAGATCTACAATGAGCAGTTCTTC
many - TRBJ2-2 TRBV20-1 CSASPGAGELFF TGCAGTGCTTCGCCGGGGGCCGGGGAGCTGTTTTTT
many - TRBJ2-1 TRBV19 CASSIGQGGEQFF TGTGCCAGTAGTATAGGGCAGGGGGGTGAGCAGTTCTTC
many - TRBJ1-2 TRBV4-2 CASSQDRRALYGYTF TGTGCCAGCAGCCAAGATAGGCGAGCCCTCTATGGCTACACCTTC
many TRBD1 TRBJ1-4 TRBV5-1 CASSPLGTGGEKLFF TGCGCCAGCAGCCCCTTGGGGACAGGGGGCGAAAAACTGTTTTTT
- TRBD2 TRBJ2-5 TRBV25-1 CASIAAGGPFRETQYF TGTGCCAGCATCGCGGCGGGGGGGCCTTTTCGAGAGACCCAGTACTTC
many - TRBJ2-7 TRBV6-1 CASRRTRTTYEQYF TGTGCCAGCAGACGCACTAGAACGACCTACGAGCAGTACTTC
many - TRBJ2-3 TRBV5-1 CASMSAGRTDTQYF TGCGCCAGCATGTCGGCGGGGCGCACAGATACGCAGTATTTT
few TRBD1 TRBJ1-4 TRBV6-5 CARSSLTGGNVKLFF TGTGCCCGCAGTTCCCTGACAGGGGGGAATGTAAAACTGTTTTTT
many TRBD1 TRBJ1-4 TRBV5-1 CASSSRQGGEKLFF TGCGCCAGCAGCTCGAGACAGGGGGGTGAAAAACTGTTTTTT
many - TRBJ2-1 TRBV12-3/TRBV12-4 CASSLDSQNEQFF TGTGCCAGCAGTTTAGACAGCCAGAATGAGCAGTTCTTC
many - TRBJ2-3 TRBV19 CASSLDRTTQYF TGTGCCAGTAGTTTAGACCGTACTACGCAGTATTTT
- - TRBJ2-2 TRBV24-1 CATSDTTGLNTGELFF TGTGCCACCAGTGACACCACTGGACTGAACACCGGGGAGCTGTTTTTT
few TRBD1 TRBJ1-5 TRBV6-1 CASSPYRGLQPQHF TGTGCCAGCAGCCCATACAGGGGGTTGCAGCCCCAGCATTTT